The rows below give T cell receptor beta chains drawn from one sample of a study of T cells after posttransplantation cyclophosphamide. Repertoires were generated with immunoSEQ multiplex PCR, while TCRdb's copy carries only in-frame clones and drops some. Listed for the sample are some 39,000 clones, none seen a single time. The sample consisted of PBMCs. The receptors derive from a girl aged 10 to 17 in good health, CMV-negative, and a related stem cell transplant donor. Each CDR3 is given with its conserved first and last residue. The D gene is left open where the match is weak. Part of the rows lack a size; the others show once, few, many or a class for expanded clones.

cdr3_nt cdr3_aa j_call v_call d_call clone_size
TGTGCCAGCAGTGGGCTAGGGGGGGCCGGGGAGCTGTTTTTT CASSGLGGAGELFF TRBJ2-2 TRBV2 NA NA
TGTGCCAGCAGTAAACTAGCGGGGGGGCAGGAGACCCAGTACTTC CASSKLAGGQETQYF TRBJ2-5 TRBV6-1 TRBD2 many
TGTGCCAGCAGTTGGCCTTACAGGGGCGCTTTTACCTACGAGCAGTACTTC CASSWPYRGAFTYEQYF TRBJ2-7 TRBV28 TRBD1 few
TGTGCCAGCAGCTTAAGGGGGACGAACACCGGGGAGCTGTTTTTT CASSLRGTNTGELFF TRBJ2-2 TRBV7-2 NA NA
TGTGCCAGCAGTTTATCACAGGTTAACTACGAGCAGTACTTC CASSLSQVNYEQYF TRBJ2-7 TRBV28 NA many
TGTGCCAGCAGCGTAGGCGGGGCTGGCTACGAGCAGTACTTC CASSVGGAGYEQYF TRBJ2-7 TRBV9 NA few
TGTGCCAGTCGCGAGGGTGGGGAGACCCAGTACTTC CASREGGETQYF TRBJ2-5 TRBV19 NA many
TGTGCCAGCAGCCGACAGGGGGTTGACACCGGGGAGCTGTTTTTT CASSRQGVDTGELFF TRBJ2-2 TRBV7-9 TRBD1 NA
TGTGCCAGCAGTAATAGTCATTCTGGGGCCAACGTCCTGACTTTC CASSNSHSGANVLTF TRBJ2-6 TRBV6-5 NA many
TGTGCCAGCAGCTCTACTAGAATACAGGGCTTCGAGCAGTACTTC CASSSTRIQGFEQYF TRBJ2-7 TRBV7-6 NA many
TGTGCCAGCAGCTCCGGACTAGCTTCCTGGGGCGAGCAGTACTTC CASSSGLASWGEQYF TRBJ2-7 TRBV6-5 TRBD2 many
TGCGCCAGCAGCCAAGAGAGTGGGGACAGGGCCTACAATGAGCAGTTCTTC CASSQESGDRAYNEQFF TRBJ2-1 TRBV4-3 TRBD1 many
TGTGCCAGCAGGGCGGGGAGGAACTACGAGCAGTACTTC CASRAGRNYEQYF TRBJ2-7 TRBV2 NA many
TGTGCCAGCAGTACAACTAATGAAAAACTGTTTTTT CASSTTNEKLFF TRBJ1-4 TRBV7-9 NA many
TGTGCCAGCAGCAGGGGGGGAGGCACTGAAGCTTTCTTT CASSRGGGTEAFF TRBJ1-1 TRBV13 NA few
TGTGCCACCAGCGGAGATGAGGCGATACCAACTAATGAAAAACTGTTTTTT CATSGDEAIPTNEKLFF TRBJ1-4 TRBV15 NA NA
TGTGCCAGCAGTGCGGGGCTAGAGTCTGGAAACACCATATATTTT CASSAGLESGNTIYF TRBJ1-3 TRBV9 NA NA
TGCAGCGTTGGTGGGACAGGGGGCACGTACGAGCAGTACTTC CSVGGTGGTYEQYF TRBJ2-7 TRBV29-1 TRBD1 NA
TGCGCCAGCAGCTACCTCTGGGTTTCGGGTAACTATGGCTACACCTTC CASSYLWVSGNYGYTF TRBJ1-2 TRBV5-1 NA many
TGTGCCAGCAGTGTACAGGGGGCAGGAAACACCATATATTTT CASSVQGAGNTIYF TRBJ1-3 TRBV6-5 TRBD1 many
TGTGCCAGCAGCTTCGGACAGGGCTCTAGAGAAAAACTGTTTTTT CASSFGQGSREKLFF TRBJ1-4 TRBV7-9 TRBD1 many
TGTGCCAGCAGCGAAGACAGGGGGTGGACTGAAGCTTTCTTT CASSEDRGWTEAFF TRBJ1-1 TRBV11-2 TRBD1 NA
TGTGCCAGCAGCGGGACAGAGGCACTAGCGGTCACAGATACGCAGTATTTT CASSGTEALAVTDTQYF TRBJ2-3 TRBV13 NA NA
TGTGCCAGCAGCTTGGAGGGGACAGAGTACTATTCTGAAGCTTTCTTT CASSLEGTEYYSEAFF TRBJ1-1 TRBV5-4 TRBD1 many
TGCGCCAGCAGCTTCGGGGGGCACGGGAACACCGGGGAGCTGTTTTTT CASSFGGHGNTGELFF TRBJ2-2 TRBV5-1 NA many
TGTGCCAGCACCACCAGGTTTTCCCGCCTTCACAAAATTAGCACAGATACGCAGTATTTT CASTTRFSRLHKISTDTQYF TRBJ2-3 TRBV28 NA NA
TGTGCCAGCAGCCGTGGGACATATGGAAACACCATATATTTT CASSRGTYGNTIYF TRBJ1-3 TRBV7-8 NA many
TGTGCCAGCAGCCCCCAGACTACTGGGGAGCTGTTTTTT CASSPQTTGELFF TRBJ2-2 TRBV7-3 NA many
TGCGCCAGCAGCCAAGTTTCAGGGGTGGAAAAACTGTTTTTT CASSQVSGVEKLFF TRBJ1-4 TRBV4-1 NA NA
TGCGCCAGCAGCCAAGATAACTTAGGACTAGCGGTACGAGGAGAGCAGTACTTC CASSQDNLGLAVRGEQYF TRBJ2-7 TRBV4-1 TRBD2 many
TGTGCCAGCAGCCAGACAGGCCCGAACACTGAAGCTTTCTTT CASSQTGPNTEAFF TRBJ1-1 TRBV7-9 NA many
TGTGCCAGCAGCCACGGACAGGGAAACACTGAAGCTTTCTTT CASSHGQGNTEAFF TRBJ1-1 TRBV7-2 TRBD1 few
TGTGCCTGGAGTAAGGAGGCCCCCTACGAGCAGTACTTC CAWSKEAPYEQYF TRBJ2-7 TRBV30 NA few
TGTGCCATACGCCCCATAAGCGGGGAACTCGCTGAAGCTTTCTTT CAIRPISGELAEAFF TRBJ1-1 TRBV10-3 NA many
TGCGCCAGCAGCACACGACAGGGGGAGGTGGCTGAGCAGTTCTTC CASSTRQGEVAEQFF TRBJ2-1 TRBV5-1 TRBD1 NA
TGTGCCAGCAGCCAACGAACAGGGGTTCAGCCCCAGCATTTT CASSQRTGVQPQHF TRBJ1-5 TRBV28 TRBD1 few
TGTGCCAGCAGCGTAGGGGACTCCAGCTCCTACGAGCAGTACTTC CASSVGDSSSYEQYF TRBJ2-7 TRBV9 NA many
TGTGCCACCAGCGAGGTATTAGCCCTCTACAATGAGCAGTTCTTC CATSEVLALYNEQFF TRBJ2-1 TRBV15 NA many
TGTGCCAGCAGCTTTACAGGCACTGGCTACGAGCAGTACTTC CASSFTGTGYEQYF TRBJ2-7 TRBV7-9 NA many
TGCAGCGTTGAACCCCATAGGGCAGGAGGTACGTTCACTGAAGCTTTCTTT CSVEPHRAGGTFTEAFF TRBJ1-1 TRBV29-1 NA many
TGTGCCAGCAGTCGGCCTAGACCTAACTATGGCTACACCTTC CASSRPRPNYGYTF TRBJ1-2 TRBV28 NA many
TGTGCCAGTACTGTCTCGCGAGGAGGTGGAAACACCATATATTTT CASTVSRGGGNTIYF TRBJ1-3 TRBV19 NA many
TGCAGCGTCACGGGGACTAGCGGGAGGTTCGAGCAGTACTTC CSVTGTSGRFEQYF TRBJ2-7 TRBV29-1 TRBD2 NA
TGTGCCAGCAGTTTTCATGGCGACGGGGAGACCCAGTACTTC CASSFHGDGETQYF TRBJ2-5 TRBV28 NA many
TGCGCCAGCAGCCCCGGGACAGGGGTCAACTATGGCTACACCTTC CASSPGTGVNYGYTF TRBJ1-2 TRBV5-1 TRBD1 many
TGTGCCAGTAGCCCGGGTGGGAGCAATCAGCCCCAGCATTTT CASSPGGSNQPQHF TRBJ1-5 TRBV19 NA many
TGCAGTGCTAGAGTACAGAGAGAGCAGTTCTTC CSARVQREQFF TRBJ2-1 TRBV20-1 NA NA
TGTGCCAGCAGCTGGGGACAAGGAGGCTCCTACGAGCAGTACTTC CASSWGQGGSYEQYF TRBJ2-7 TRBV5-6 NA many
TGCGCCAGCAGCGAACTAGCGGGAGGTAGCACAGATACGCAGTATTTT CASSELAGGSTDTQYF TRBJ2-3 TRBV10-1 TRBD2 NA
TGTGCCAGCAGCGTAGCCGGGACTGGTAGCACAGATACGCAGTATTTT CASSVAGTGSTDTQYF TRBJ2-3 TRBV9 NA few
TGTGCCAGCAGCTTAAGGCGGGGGGCAAACACCGGGGAGCTGTTTTTT CASSLRRGANTGELFF TRBJ2-2 TRBV7-9 TRBD2 many
TGTGCCAGCAGTATAATACAGGGGAATCAGCCCCAGCATTTT CASSIIQGNQPQHF TRBJ1-5 TRBV27 TRBD1 NA
TGTGCCAGCAGCAAAGGGGGTGGACAGGGCTACGAGCAGTACTTC CASSKGGGQGYEQYF TRBJ2-7 TRBV7-9 TRBD1 many
TGTGCCATCAGTGAGGGTCTAGCGGGGGGTCGACAAGAGACCCAGTACTTC CAISEGLAGGRQETQYF TRBJ2-5 TRBV10-3 TRBD2 few
TGTGCCAGCAGTTTATGGTCCTCGGGGTACACTGAAGCTTTCTTT CASSLWSSGYTEAFF TRBJ1-1 TRBV28 NA many
TGCGCCAGCAGTGAGAAGCACCCTAATGAAAAACTGTTTTTT CASSEKHPNEKLFF TRBJ1-4 TRBV10-2 NA many
TGTGCCAGCACCATCTGGTCCAGGGGTTACACCGGGGAGCTGTTTTTT CASTIWSRGYTGELFF TRBJ2-2 TRBV5-5 NA many
TGCAGCGTCCATAGCCCCCGGGACAGGGCATCTGGCTACACCTTC CSVHSPRDRASGYTF TRBJ1-2 TRBV29-1 TRBD1 NA
TGTGCCAGCAGCCAACAGAATAGCAATCAGCCCCAGCATTTT CASSQQNSNQPQHF TRBJ1-5 TRBV16 NA many